Below, one TCR beta chain is given with its context. With 0 bases clipped from V and 2 bases from J, the junction kept 6 bases outside the gene matches. CDR1 MNHEY and CDR2 SMNVEV come from the germline V gene (reference sequence). The CDR3 is 16 residues long. The source of the sample is a study of T cell responses to AZD1222 COVID-19 vaccine. Generated by immunoSEQ multiplex PCR, the TCRdb table keeps only in-frame clones and is missing some. The profile shows about 86,000 clones, 88% of them singletons. The receptor's source is an adult who received the AZD1222 COVID-19 vaccine. Sequencing used peripheral blood, obtained 28 days after the second AZD1222 dose. The genes are TRBV27 and TRBJ2-7, with TRBD2 matching 8 bases. This chain's CDR3 is CASSLSPTSGTYEQYF. In DNA, the CDR3 is TGTGCCAGCAGTTTATCCCCTACTAGCGGCACCTACGAGCAGTACTTC.